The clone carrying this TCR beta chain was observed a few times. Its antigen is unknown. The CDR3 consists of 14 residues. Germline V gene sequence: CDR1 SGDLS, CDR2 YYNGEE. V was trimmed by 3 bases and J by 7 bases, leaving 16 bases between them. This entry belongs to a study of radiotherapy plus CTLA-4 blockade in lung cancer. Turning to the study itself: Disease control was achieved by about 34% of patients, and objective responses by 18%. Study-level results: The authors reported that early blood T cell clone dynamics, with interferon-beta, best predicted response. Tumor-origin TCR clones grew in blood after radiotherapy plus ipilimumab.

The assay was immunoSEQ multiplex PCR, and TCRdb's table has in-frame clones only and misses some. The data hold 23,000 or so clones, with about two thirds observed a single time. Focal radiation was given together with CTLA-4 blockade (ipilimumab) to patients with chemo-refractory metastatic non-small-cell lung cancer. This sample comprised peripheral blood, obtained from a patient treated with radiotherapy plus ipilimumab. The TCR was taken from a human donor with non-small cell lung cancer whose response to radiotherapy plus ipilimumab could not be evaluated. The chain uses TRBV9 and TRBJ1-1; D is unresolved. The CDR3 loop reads CASSAFQEYIEAFF. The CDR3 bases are TGTGCCAGCAGCGCCTTCCAGGAATATATTGAAGCTTTCTTT.